The sequence of this T cell receptor (beta chain) was determined in a study of blood T cell repertoires in COVID-19 (dated by TCRdb to about 2020). In terms of the full investigation: Samples from collaborators originated in the United States, Italy and Spain and spanned both the acute and convalescent phases of COVID-19. HLA class I and class II types, where available, came from metadata supplied by the sample provider rather than from assay-based typing. A de-identified subject ID, COVID-19 status, age in years and sex were almost always included in the sample metadata. The repertoires were released in a freely available public database intended as a resource for research on the immune response to SARS-CoV-2. Deeply sampled blood TCRbeta repertoires from subjects exposed to, actively infected with, or recovered from COVID-19 were included in the dataset. The samples were drawn from the first 160 participants of the ongoing ImmuneRACE study and from 1,254 subjects provided by 6 global collaborators. The material from the prospective study consisted of cDNA or gDNA derived from T cells, B-cell-depleted T cells, or PBMCs.

In Seattle, one collaborating source enrolled patients while the infection was active and tracked those patients longitudinally over the course of disease. Each collaborating institution followed its own protocols to collect whole blood in K2EDTA tubes. For TCRbeta analysis, collaborators shipped samples in one of three forms: frozen whole blood, isolated PBMCs, or DNA extracted from either of those sample types. From cysteine to phenylalanine, the CDR3 is 15 amino acids long. Only CDR3 DNA is held: 45 bases, read in frame from base 1. Trimming leaves V shorter by 3 bases and J shorter by 5 bases, with the junction holding 3 bases beyond the gene matches. The germline V gene specifies MGHRA as CDR1 and YSYEKL as CDR2. As for this clone: Its antigen is still unknown. It has no much larger one-base neighbor in the sample; base qualities were not kept.

The immunoSEQ Assay, a bias-controlled multiplex PCR, was used to amplify TCRbeta CDR3 regions from genomic DNA. For the original study's pipeline: The number of nucleated cells in each sample was estimated by amplification of reference gene primers within the assay. To quantify the absolute abundance of each unique TCRbeta CDR3 rearrangement, sequence reads were collapsed and filtered. Productive Simpson clonality was computed per sample as the square root of Simpson's diversity index over productive rearrangements. TCRdb retrieved this table from immuneACCESS and kept in-frame rearrangements only. Not all clones are present; in checked studies, unresolved V genes account for under half, and no reason is known for the remainder. The DNA gave D and trimming, while V, J and clone size come from that table. The sample profile shows some 170,000 clones; 87% of them were found once. The ten largest clonotypes hold 12% of the sample.

Study-level results and caveats: The quantity of clinical and demographic metadata differed by source and by participant and was supplied without curation.

The sequence derives from a woman in her seventies with COVID-19, enrolled during active disease. Material for sequencing was peripheral blood. The V gene is TRBV4-1 and the J gene is TRBJ2-1; 11 central nucleotides agree with TRBD1. The CDR3 is CASSHGTGGNNEQFF. The nucleotides are TGCGCCAGCAGCCACGGGACAGGGGGAAACAATGAGCAGTTCTTC.